These 28 T cell receptor beta chains share one sample of origin, sequenced in a study of blood T cell repertoires in COVID-19. TCRdb keeps only in-frame clones here, not all; method: immunoSEQ multiplex PCR. Of about 480,000 clones listed, about 85% are singletons. Sequencing was carried out using PBMCs or T cells enriched from blood (not recorded which). The receptors come from a woman in her late teens or twenties with acute COVID-19.

The chain combines TRBV4-3 with TRBJ2-3; 11 bases are a match to TRBD2. The germline V gene has CDR1 LGHNA and CDR2 YSLEER. There are 15 residues in the CDR3. V was pared by 3 bases and J by 7 bases, with 6 bases of the junction left unmatched. CDR3 region: CASSQTSGTGNTQYF. CDR3 nucleotides: TGCGCCAGCAGCCAGACTAGCGGGACGGGGAATACGCAGTATTTT.

In this sample, this clone turned up a few times. The chain combines TRBV7-9 with TRBJ2-3; D is unclear. Germline lookup yields CDR1 SEHNR and CDR2 FQNEAQ (reference sequence). Trimming cost V 3 bases and J 2 bases, with 9 bases left between them. CDR3 length: 14 amino acids. The CDR3: CASSLGSHTDTQYF. In DNA form, the CDR3 reads TGTGCCAGCAGCTTGGGCAGCCACACAGATACGCAGTATTTT.

The sample holds one count of this clone. The rearrangement links TRBV7-8 to TRBJ1-1; D unclear. V dropped 2 bases and J dropped 4 bases, with 11 bases sitting between them. Germline V gene sequence: CDR1 SGHVS, CDR2 FQNEAQ. The CDR3 has 14 residues. CDR3 nucleotide sequence: TGTGCCAGCAGCTTAAACACAGAGATCACTGAAGCTTTCTTT. This translates into CASSLNTEITEAFF.

The gene calls are TRBV19 and TRBJ1-1, with a possible D match to TRBD1 (5 bases). This CDR3 has 14 residues. The germline V and J ends were trimmed by 6 bases and 0 bases, with 11 bases remaining between them. Germline assignment: CDR1 LNHDA and CDR2 SQIVND (reference sequence). CDR3 nucleotide sequence: TGTGCCAGTAGGGCGACAGACATGAACACTGAAGCTTTCTTT. Its translation is CASRATDMNTEAFF.

The V gene is TRBV7-3, the J gene TRBJ2-2, with 7 bases identical to TRBD1. This CDR3 has 17 residues. Trimming at V came to 0 bases and at J to 3 bases, leaving 7 bases not matched to a gene. The germline CDR1 and CDR2 sequences are SGHTA and FQGTGA. The DNA for the CDR3 is TGTGCCAGCAGCTTAACACCTGACAGGGCGGACACCGGGGAGCTGTTTTTT. This translates into CASSLTPDRADTGELFF.

The rearrangement links TRBV27 to TRBJ1-1; D might be TRBD1 (6 bases). V lost 5 bases to trimming and J lost 4 bases, with 14 bases between them. Germline CDR1 and CDR2: MNHEY and SMNVEV (reference sequence). The CDR3 covers 14 residues. Here the CDR3 reads CASSEGGPGTEAFF. The DNA for the CDR3 is TGTGCCAGCAGTGAGGGGGGGCCGGGCACTGAAGCTTTCTTT.

Comment on this clone: The sample contains more than one DNA sequence encoding this CDR3. The rearrangement joins TRBV27 to TRBJ2-7, with D perhaps matching TRBD1 (5 bases). The V end lost 3 bases, the J end lost 0 bases, and 9 bases lay between the germline ends. CDR1 is MNHEY, CDR2 SMNVEV, per germline (reference sequence). The CDR3 extends over 14 amino acids. This CDR3 reads CASSFDRSSYEQYF. The CDR3 bases are TGTGCCAGCAGTTTCGACAGAAGCTCCTACGAGCAGTACTTC.

The genes are TRBV5-6 and TRBJ1-2, with TRBD1 as a possible D gene (5 bases). Germline V CDR1 and CDR2: SGHDT, YYEEEE. The CDR3 sequence is 13 residues long. V was pared by 4 bases and J by 7 bases, with 14 bases between. The chain's CDR3 is CASSTMGGFGYTF. CDR3 coding DNA: TGTGCCAGCAGCACCATGGGGGGGTTTGGCTACACCTTC.

The V gene is TRBV15, the J gene TRBJ2-7, with TRBD1 matching 10 bases. The germline CDR1 and CDR2 sequences are LNHNV and YYDKDF (reference sequence). The CDR3 has 15 amino acids. After removal of 4 bases from V and 2 bases from J, the junction contained 5 bases not matched to a gene. The CDR3 nucleotides read TGTGCCACCAGCACCCGGACAGGGGGTACCTACGAGCAGTACTTC. This encodes CATSTRTGGTYEQYF.

The chain combines TRBV5-8 with TRBJ1-2; D perhaps matches TRBD1 (5 bases). The length of the CDR3 is 13 residues. The germline V and J ends were trimmed by 4 bases and 7 bases, with 14 bases remaining between them. From germline, CDR1 is SGHTS and CDR2 YDEGEE. CDR3 loop: CASSHLPGLGYTF. In DNA form, the CDR3 reads TGTGCCAGCAGCCACCTCCCGGGACTTGGCTACACCTTC.

This chain links TRBV6-6 with TRBJ2-5; tentatively, D is TRBD2 (6 bases). The CDR3 spans 14 residues. V gave up 6 bases and J gave up 5 bases, with 16 bases separating them. The V gene's germline CDR1 is MNHNY and CDR2 SVGAGI (reference sequence). CDR3 sequence (DNA): TGTGCCAGCAGAGGCGGGGCCGGCGGTGAGACCCAGTACTTC. Protein product: CASRGGAGGETQYF.

The chain is built from TRBV27 and TRBJ2-7, with D possibly matching TRBD2 (5 bases). The CDR3 extends over 11 amino acids. Germline lookup yields CDR1 MNHEY and CDR2 SMNVEV (reference sequence). V dropped 3 bases and J dropped 6 bases, with 6 bases sitting between them. The CDR3 region has the DNA TGTGCCAGCAGTTTCGGGGTCGAGCAGTACTTC. It translates to CASSFGVEQYF.

V is TRBV7-9 and J is TRBJ2-6; 7 bases map to TRBD1. V gave up 4 bases and J gave up 0 bases; unmatched junction bases: 6. The CDR3 is made up of 17 amino acids. From germline, CDR1 is SEHNR and CDR2 FQNEAQ (reference sequence). The CDR3 DNA reads as TGTGCCAGCAGCTCGGAATACAGGGGCTCTGGGGCCAACGTCCTGACTTTC. This gives the protein CASSSEYRGSGANVLTF.

The chain combines TRBV5-6 with TRBJ1-2; D call uncertain. V was cut by 4 bases and J by 5 bases, with 12 bases left in between. In germline, CDR1 is SGHDT, CDR2 YYEEEE. This CDR3 contains 13 residues. DNA of the CDR3: TGTGCCAGCAGCCCCGTCACACGTTATGGCTACACCTTC. This sequence encodes CASSPVTRYGYTF.

V usage is TRBV9 and J usage is TRBJ2-7; TRBD1 might be the D (6 bases). CDR1 SGDLS and CDR2 YYNGEE come from the germline V gene. The V end was cut by 0 bases, the J end by 1 base, with 11 bases between. The CDR3 runs to 15 residues. CDR3: CASSVGWDTSYEQYF. CDR3 DNA: TGTGCCAGCAGCGTAGGATGGGACACGTCCTACGAGCAGTACTTC. Using reference TRBV9 and TRBJ2-7 for the parts outside the CDR3, the full variable domain is DSGVTQTPKHLITATGQRVTLRCSPRSGDLSVYWYQQSLDQGLQFLIQYYNGEERAKGNILERFSAQQFPDLHSELNLSSLELGDSALYFCASSVGWDTSYEQYFGPGTRLTVT.

The V call is TRBV9, the J call TRBJ2-2, with TRBD1 identical over 7 bases. There are 14 residues in the CDR3. The junction had 5 bases not matched to a gene; V was cut back by 3 bases and J by 6 bases. Germline lookup yields CDR1 SGDLS and CDR2 YYNGEE. CDR3 sequence (DNA): TGTGCCAGCAGCGCACAAGACAGGGCCGGGGAGCTGTTTTTT. Its translation is CASSAQDRAGELFF. Complete variable domain (other parts from reference TRBV9 and TRBJ2-2): DSGVTQTPKHLITATGQRVTLRCSPRSGDLSVYWYQQSLDQGLQFLIQYYNGEERAKGNILERFSAQQFPDLHSELNLSSLELGDSALYFCASSAQDRAGELFFGEGSRLTVL.

To note about this clone: Other DNA sequences in the sample encode the same CDR3. The chain carries TRBV6-5 and TRBJ2-3, with 10 bases that match TRBD2. J was trimmed by 2 bases and V by 4 bases; bases with no gene match: 6. Germline loops: CDR1 MNHEY, CDR2 SVGAGI. This CDR3 has 16 residues. The CDR3 DNA is TGTGCCAGCAGTTCGCGACTAGCGGGCTCCACAGATACGCAGTATTTT. It encodes CASSSRLAGSTDTQYF.

The chain employs TRBV11-2 and TRBJ2-1; D perhaps matches TRBD2 (6 bases). V was trimmed by 5 bases and J by 8 bases, leaving 19 bases between them. This CDR3 region has 15 residues. The germline gives CDR1 SGHAT, CDR2 FQNNGV. CDR3 nucleotide sequence: TGTGCCAGCAGCACTGACCAGGGAGGACTTTATGAGCAGTTCTTC. It yields the protein CASSTDQGGLYEQFF.

The chain links TRBV23-1 to TRBJ2-6; 7 nucleotides line up with TRBD1. TRBV23-1 is identified as an open reading frame with a role that is uncertain. This CDR3 has 23 amino acids. Losses at the gene ends were 2 bases for V and 0 bases for J; bases not matched to a gene: 22. CDR3: CASSQEDRQGLTNPGSGANVLTF. CDR3 DNA sequence: TGCGCCAGCAGTCAAGAGGATCGACAGGGCTTAACGAACCCGGGCTCTGGGGCCAACGTCCTGACTTTC.

The genes are TRBV6-2 or TRBV6-3 and TRBJ2-7; possible D gene TRBD1, 5 bases. The CDR3 is 14 amino acids. Germline V lookup: CDR1 MNHEY, CDR2 SVGEGT. Trimming left V 0 bases short and J 4 bases short, with 10 bases between. The chain's CDR3 is CASSYSQGTYEQYF. The CDR3 region has the DNA TGTGCCAGCAGTTACTCTCAGGGAACATACGAGCAGTACTTC.

The gene calls are TRBV10-2 and TRBJ2-7; D gene uncertain. CDR3 length: 12 residues. Per the germline V gene, CDR1 is WSHSY and CDR2 is SAAADI. V was trimmed by 0 bases and J by 6 bases, leaving 6 bases between them. CDR3 sequence: CASSESRSEQYF. The CDR3 coding sequence is TGCGCCAGCAGTGAGTCGAGAAGCGAGCAGTACTTC.

The V call is TRBV4-1, the J call TRBJ2-1, with 8 bases lining up with TRBD1. From germline, CDR1 is MGHRA and CDR2 YSYEKL. The CDR3 contains 17 residues. V dropped 3 bases and J dropped 5; count of bases not matched to a gene: 12. The DNA of the CDR3 is TGCGCCAGCAGCCACCGAACGACAGGGGCGCCTCACAATGAGCAGTTCTTC. It codes for CASSHRTTGAPHNEQFF.

The CDR3 loop reads CASSRGRRDEKLFF. Written as DNA, the CDR3 is TGTGCCAGCAGTCGGGGACGGAGGGACGAAAAACTGTTTTTT. The chain combines TRBV6-5 with TRBJ1-4; possibly TRBD1 for D (5 bases). The germline V and J ends were trimmed by 5 bases and 8 bases, with 15 bases remaining between them. Germline V lookup: CDR1 MNHEY, CDR2 SVGAGI. There are 14 residues in the CDR3.

The rearrangement links TRBV7-9 to TRBJ2-2; 8 nucleotides align to TRBD1. The length of the CDR3 is 16 residues. Germline trimming cut 5 bases from V and 1 base from J; bases unmatched to any gene: 6. The germline V gene encodes CDR1 SEHNR and CDR2 FQNEAQ (reference sequence). The CDR3 loop is CASSITGTGNTGELFF. The CDR3, as DNA: TGTGCCAGCAGCATTACCGGGACAGGGAACACCGGGGAGCTGTTTTTT.

This chain joins TRBV15 and TRBJ1-1, with a weak D call TRBD1 (6 bases). The V gene's germline CDR1 is LNHNV and CDR2 YYDKDF (reference sequence). The CDR3 length is 15 residues. Trimming removed 3 bases at V and 6 bases at J, with 17 bases between. CDR3 nucleotide sequence: TGTGCCACCAGCAGCCCGATTAGGGAGGGGGCTGAAGCTTTCTTT. It encodes CATSSPIREGAEAFF.

This chain joins TRBV7-2 and TRBJ2-1; 13 nucleotides align to TRBD2. The CDR3 runs to 16 residues. V lost 4 bases and J lost 8; bases outside the gene matches: 8. CDR1 and CDR2 from the germline V gene are SGHTA and FQGNSA. The CDR3 loop reads CASSSRLAGGGDEQFF. CDR3 nucleotide sequence: TGTGCCAGCAGCTCCCGACTAGCGGGGGGTGGGGATGAGCAGTTCTTC.

The chain links TRBV30 to TRBJ1-1, with a tentative D call TRBD1 (5 bases). Germline V lookup: CDR1 GTSNPN, CDR2 SVGIG (reference sequence). Trimming shortened V by 8 bases and J by 0 bases, and 10 bases separated the two germline ends. CDR3 length: 12 residues. CDR3 protein: CARGRLNTEAFF. CDR3 nucleotide sequence: TGTGCCAGGGGACGGTTGAACACTGAAGCTTTCTTT.

The chain has TRBV11-2 and TRBJ1-6, with 10 bases that match TRBD1. The V segment lost 6 bases and the J segment 9 bases; nucleotides outside the gene matches: 5. Germline V gene data show CDR1 as SGHAT and CDR2 as FQNNGV. The CDR3 contains 14 residues. In DNA, the CDR3 is TGTGCCAGCAGTTCGACAGGGGGCAGTTCACCCCTCCACTTT. Translated, it gives CASSSTGGSSPLHF.